What follows describes a single T cell receptor (beta chain). As processed by the authors: Amplified reference gene primers provided the basis for estimating nucleated cell counts. The protocol was immunoSEQ multiplex PCR, while the TCRdb copy is restricted to in-frame clones and leaves out a portion. That table is the source of V, J and clone size, and D and trimming were worked out from the DNA. There are 7,000 to 10,000 clones in the sample; roughly 88% occur only once, and approximately 7% lies in the top ten. The data derive from a study of blood T cell repertoires in COVID-19. Overall study: Samples of COVID-19 (acute and convalescent) were obtained from the United States, Italy and Spain.

With 4 bases clipped from V and 1 base from J, the junction kept 5 bases outside the gene matches. There are 15 residues in the CDR3. The V gene's germline CDR1 is SGDLS and CDR2 YYNGEE. The source is a woman between 45 and 60 years old with active or convalescent COVID-19. J is TRBJ1-5 and V is TRBV9, with 7 bases lining up with TRBD1. Sequencing was done on a sample of peripheral blood. The CDR3 sequence: CASSPQGGSNQPQHF. CDR3 sequence (DNA): TGTGCCAGCAGCCCTCAAGGGGGCAGCAATCAGCCCCAGCATTTT.